These T cell receptor beta chains were read from a single sample in a study of T cell repertoires in cytomegalovirus infection. Using its own MiXCR run on the reads, TCRdb lists one record per CDR3 protein. Among some 940,000 distinct CDR3 sequences, 30% to 40% were seen once, and the ten largest hold more than 13%. These receptors are not linked to any known antigen. Sequencing was performed on cultured CD8+ T cells from PBMCs, taken from culture after CMV antigen stimulation. The source is a human donor in good health (CMV status not recorded). Some clones in this sample may be carry-over from other donors' samples. Both conserved end residues are part of each CDR3. Not all rows give a size; the values are once, few, many and, for expanded clones, a class.

abundance | v_gene | CDR3aa
- | TRBV29-1 | CSVVGTAGETQYF
few | TRBV4-3 | CASSQVEGLGADEQFF
- | TRBV27 | CASSYGISGANVLTF
- | TRBV12-3/TRBV12-4 | CASSLGGQGATEAFF
- | TRBV19 | CASSARAIQPQHF
- | TRBV6-1 | CASSEIRGRNTEAFF
- | TRBV27 | CASSLRGAWGDTIYF
- | TRBV7-8 | CASNGGGTSSFVGRHEQFF
many | TRBV7-8 | CASSRPGQGLYEQYF
many | TRBV12-3/TRBV12-4 | CASRYREFEQFF
few | TRBV4-1 | CASSQAPAVEQFF
few | TRBV5-5 | CASSQGFSGEKLFF
many | TRBV6-1 | CASSDSQGREPQHF
- | TRBV12-3/TRBV12-4 | CASTLGDYEQYF
- | TRBV4-1 | CASSQVPPGSYEQYF
many | TRBV7-6 | CASSQDGQGVREKLFF
- | TRBV7-8 | CTSSAGAGVLTF
- | TRBV23-1 | CASSQDKPRQDFSYGYTF
- | TRBV5-6 | CASSRGPVLPLHF
few | TRBV27 | CASSLSRGVQPQHF
- | TRBV11-2 | CASSLDDPSSYNEQFF
- | TRBV20-1 | CSVEQGQHLYGYTF
- | TRBV6-1 | CASGLQDSYNEQFF
few | TRBV7-6 | CASSLSSGGLYNEQFF
- | TRBV4-2 | CASTQDISGGYNEQFF
- | TRBV6-1 | CASRTYWETQYF
few | TRBV9 | CASSVMSYNSPLHF
- | TRBV7-9 | CASSSAPGAEAFF
many | TRBV6-1 | CASSELLQGNTGELFF
- | TRBV11-3 | CASSLEREARSNEQFF
few | TRBV5-5 | CASSLGLWGDGQPQHF
- | TRBV5-6 | CASSYNRVPNQPQHF
- | TRBV6-5 | CASKGRYTGELFF
once | TRBV4-1 | CASSQDWQGPVTQYF
- | TRBV7-6 | CASSLLPGQGAVEQYF
- | TRBV4-1 | CASSQDLGRGETQYF